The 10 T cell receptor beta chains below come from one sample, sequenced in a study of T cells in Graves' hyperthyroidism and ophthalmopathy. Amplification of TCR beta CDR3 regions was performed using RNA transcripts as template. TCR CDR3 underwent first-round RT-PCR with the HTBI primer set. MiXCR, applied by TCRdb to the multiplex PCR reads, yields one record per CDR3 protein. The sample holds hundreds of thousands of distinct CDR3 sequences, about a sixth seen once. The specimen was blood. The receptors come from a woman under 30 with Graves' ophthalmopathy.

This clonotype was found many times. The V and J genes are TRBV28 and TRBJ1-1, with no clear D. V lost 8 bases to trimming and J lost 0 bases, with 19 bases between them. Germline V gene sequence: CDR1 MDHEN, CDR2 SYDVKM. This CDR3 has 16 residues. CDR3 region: CASQPALIGMNTEAFF. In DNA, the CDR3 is TGTGCCAGCCAACCGGCCTTGATCGGGATGAACACTGAAGCTTTCTTT.

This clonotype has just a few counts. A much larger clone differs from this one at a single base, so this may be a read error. The CDR3 DNA sequence: TGTGCCAGCAGAACGGGACAGGGCGACGAGCAGTACTTC. It yields the protein CASRTGQGDEQYF. The V and J genes are TRBV6-1 and TRBJ2-7, with TRBD1 matching over 9 bases. This CDR3 has 13 amino acids. V lost 6 bases to trimming and J lost 5 bases; unmatched junction nucleotides: 5. The V gene's germline CDR1 is MNHNS and CDR2 SASEGT.

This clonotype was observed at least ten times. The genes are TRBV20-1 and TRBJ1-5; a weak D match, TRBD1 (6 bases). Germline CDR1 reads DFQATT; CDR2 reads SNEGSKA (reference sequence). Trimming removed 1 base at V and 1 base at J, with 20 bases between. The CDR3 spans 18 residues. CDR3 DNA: TGCAGTGCTAGAGTCTGGGGGCGAGGTTATGGAAGCAATCAGCCCCAGCATTTT. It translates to CSARVWGRGYGSNQPQHF.

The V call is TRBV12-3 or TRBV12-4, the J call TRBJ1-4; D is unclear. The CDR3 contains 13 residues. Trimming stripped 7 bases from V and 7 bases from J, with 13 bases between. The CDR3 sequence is CASKTPGREKLFF. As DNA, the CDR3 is TGTGCCAGCAAGACCCCAGGACGTGAAAAACTGTTTTTT.

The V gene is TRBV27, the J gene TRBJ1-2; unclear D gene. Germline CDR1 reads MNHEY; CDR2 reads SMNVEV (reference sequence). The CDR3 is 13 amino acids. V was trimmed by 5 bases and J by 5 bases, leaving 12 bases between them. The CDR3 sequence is CASSLYRNYGYTF. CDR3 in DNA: TGTGCCAGCAGTCTATATAGAAATTATGGCTACACCTTC.

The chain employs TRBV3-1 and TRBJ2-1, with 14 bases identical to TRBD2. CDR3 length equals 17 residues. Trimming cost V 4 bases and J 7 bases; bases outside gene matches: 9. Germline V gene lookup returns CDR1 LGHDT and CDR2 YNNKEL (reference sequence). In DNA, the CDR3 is TGTGCCAGCAGCCCCCCAAGCTGGACTAGCGGGAGGAATGAGCAGTTCTTC. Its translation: CASSPPSWTSGRNEQFF.

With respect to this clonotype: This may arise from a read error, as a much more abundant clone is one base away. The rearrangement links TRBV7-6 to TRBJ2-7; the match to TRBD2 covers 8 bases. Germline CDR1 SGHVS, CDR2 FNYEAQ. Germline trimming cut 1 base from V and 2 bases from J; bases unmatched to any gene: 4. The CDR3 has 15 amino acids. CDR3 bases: TGTGCCAGCAGCTTAGAAGCGGGGGCCACCTACGAGCAGTACTTC. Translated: CASSLEAGATYEQYF.

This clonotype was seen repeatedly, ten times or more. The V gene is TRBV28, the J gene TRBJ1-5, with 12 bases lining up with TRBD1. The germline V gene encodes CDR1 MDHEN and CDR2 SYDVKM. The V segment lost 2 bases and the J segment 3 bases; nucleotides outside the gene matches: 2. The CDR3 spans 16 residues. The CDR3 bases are TGTGCCAGCAGTTTAGGGACAGGGGGCGTCAATCAGCCCCAGCATTTT. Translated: CASSLGTGGVNQPQHF. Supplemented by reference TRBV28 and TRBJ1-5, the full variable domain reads DVKVTQSSRYLVKRTGEKVFLECVQDMDHENMFWYRQDPGLGLRLIYFSYDVKMKEKGDIPEGYSVSREKKERFSLILESASTNQTSMYLCASSLGTGGVNQPQHFGDGTRLSIL.

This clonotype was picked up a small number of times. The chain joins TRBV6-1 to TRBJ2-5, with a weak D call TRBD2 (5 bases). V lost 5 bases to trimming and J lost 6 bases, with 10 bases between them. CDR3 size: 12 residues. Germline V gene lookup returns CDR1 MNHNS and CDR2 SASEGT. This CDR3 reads CASSFGEQTQYF. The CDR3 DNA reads TGTGCCAGCAGTTTCGGGGAACAGACCCAGTACTTC.

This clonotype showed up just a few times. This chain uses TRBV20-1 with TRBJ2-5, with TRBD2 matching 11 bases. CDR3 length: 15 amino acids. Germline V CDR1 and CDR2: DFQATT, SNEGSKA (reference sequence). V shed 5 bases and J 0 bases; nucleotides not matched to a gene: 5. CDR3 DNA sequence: TGCAGTGCTGAAGGGACTAGCGGTTACCAAGAGACCCAGTACTTC. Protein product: CSAEGTSGYQETQYF.